This entry lists 7 T cell receptor beta chains sequenced from one sample in a study of T cells in localized non-small cell lung cancer. Only in-frame clones appear in the TCRdb table, and some are missing; sequencing was by immunoSEQ multiplex PCR. The table records roughly 1,700 clones, about 35% of them present only once. This sample comprised normal lung tissue next to the tumor, obtained before any cancer treatment. The receptors derive from a woman between 35 and 70 years old with stage II lung adenocarcinoma.

The rearrangement uses TRBV28 and TRBJ1-1, with a weak D call TRBD1 (6 bases). The ends were cut back, 5 bases at V and 5 bases at J, with 21 bases in the middle. The germline CDR1 and CDR2 sequences are MDHEN and SYDVKM. This CDR3 has 16 residues. CDR3 nucleotide sequence: TGTGCCAGCAGTCCCCGGGGAAGGGGGTTTGGGACTGAAGCTTTCTTT. Encoded protein: CASSPRGRGFGTEAFF. Variable domain in full (rest from reference TRBV28 and TRBJ1-1): DVKVTQSSRYLVKRTGEKVFLECVQDMDHENMFWYRQDPGLGLRLIYFSYDVKMKEKGDIPEGYSVSREKKERFSLILESASTNQTSMYLCASSPRGRGFGTEAFFGQGTRLTVV.

This clone is labeled as medium-sized (0.01 to 0.1%). The V call is TRBV7-4, the J call TRBJ2-4, with D tentatively TRBD1 or TRBD2 (5 bases each). The CDR3 sequence is 14 residues long. Germline V CDR1 and CDR2: SGHVT, SQSDAQ. Trimming took 5 bases from V and 6 from J, leaving 14 bases between them. The CDR3 spells CASSLGTGLNIQYF. The CDR3 nucleotides read TGTGCCAGCAGCCTAGGGACCGGATTAAACATTCAGTACTTC.

The J gene is TRBJ1-2, the V gene TRBV29-1; no clear D gene. Germline CDR1 SQVTM, CDR2 ANQGSEA. CDR3 size: 12 residues. The V end was cut by 4 bases, the J end by 4 bases, with 10 bases between. For the CDR3, the DNA is TGCAGCGTTGGGGGTGGTAGCTATGGCTACACCTTC. The encoded protein is CSVGGGSYGYTF. Supplemented by reference TRBV29-1 and TRBJ1-2, the full variable domain reads SAVISQKPSRDICQRGTSLTIQCQVDSQVTMMFWYRQQPGQSLTLIATANQGSEATYESGFVIDKFPISRPNLTFSTLTVSNMSPEDSSIYLCSVGGGSYGYTFGSGTRLTVV.

The gene calls are TRBV2 and TRBJ1-5, with 9 bases matching TRBD1. Trimming removed 7 bases from V and 6 bases from J; junction bases left unmatched: 4. There are 13 residues in the CDR3. Looked up from germline, CDR1 is SNHLY and CDR2 is FYNNEI. In nucleotides, the CDR3 is TGTGCCAGCACGGGACAGGGCGGTCAGCCCCAGCATTTT. Its protein product is CASTGQGGQPQHF.

The sample holds a few counts of this clone. This rearrangement joins TRBV6-8 to TRBJ2-3, with 12 positions matching TRBD2. J was trimmed by 6 bases and V by 10 bases; bases with no gene match: 8. Germline V gives CDR1 MNHGY, CDR2 SAAAGT. This CDR3 contains 14 residues. CDR3 coding DNA: TGTGCCATCAGCCTAGCGGGGGGGTGGGATACGCAGTATTTT. Translated: CAISLAGGWDTQYF.

This clone is labeled medium-sized. The genes are TRBV11-3 and TRBJ2-5; unclear D gene. The germline V gene encodes CDR1 SGHNT and CDR2 YENEEA. V gave up 1 base and J gave up 4 bases, with 10 bases separating them. The CDR3 has 14 residues. The CDR3 DNA follows: TGTGCCAGCAGCTTAGGCGTAGTCACAGAGACCCAGTACTTC. This sequence encodes CASSLGVVTETQYF.

This clone has a handful of counts. The rearrangement links TRBV9 to TRBJ2-5; 15 nucleotides align to TRBD2. The CDR3 has 17 amino acids. J was trimmed by 1 base and V by 7 bases; bases with no gene match: 8. Germline values: CDR1 SGDLS, CDR2 YYNGEE. The CDR3 coding sequence is TGTGCCAGCGGAGGGACTAGCGGGGGGCTAGCCCAAGAGACCCAGTACTTC. This translates into CASGGTSGGLAQETQYF.